This entry describes one T cell receptor beta chain. Its antigen has not been determined. Per-base quality was not reported, and no clone a single base away is much larger than it. This entry belongs to a study of beta chain features in type 1 diabetes listed by TCRdb under 2018. With regard to the full study: Mean age, gender distribution, total cell number and subset yield did not differ between patients and healthy donors. The study compared TCRB repertoires of sorted circulating CD4+ T cell subsets between recently diagnosed type 1 diabetes patients and matched healthy donors. Whereas all 30 or so donors provided naive and central memory subsets, regulatory and stem cell-like memory subsets were isolated from just 8 patients and roughly 8 healthy donors. A total of roughly 98,000,000 sorted cells were examined across all samples, and RNA yield correlated strongly with the number of cells per subset. General conclusions and limits of the study: Shorter templates might be favored by PCR, yet because patient and control samples were amplified and corrected together, any such skew would affect both groups equally. Type 1 diabetes patients showed a moderate but significant shortening of TCRB CDR3 length in all four CD4+ subsets. Naive, central memory and regulatory TCRB repertoires appeared more similar among patients than among healthy donors. Patients with type 1 diabetes made fewer insertions and deleted more nucleotides at VDJ recombination sites, implying thymic rearrangement abnormalities. Only small numbers of individuals were included in the HLA sub-analyses, which left unresolved whether HLA type had any influence on TCRB rearrangement. Because cDNA was sequenced instead of genomic DNA, activated cells with high expression could be over-represented, although the groups did not differ in activation or CD3 levels.

The entire amount of isolated RNA was reverse transcribed using the High Capacity cDNA Reverse Transcription Kit, so the sequenced TCRB transcripts were expressed ones. Deep immunoSEQ sequencing was applied to naive, central memory and regulatory T cell samples, giving an average of roughly 3.3 million total reads per sample. Sorted cells were lysed in RLT buffer, and RNA was extracted using DNase-treated RNeasy Micro or Mini kits according to cell number. To prevent cross-contamination, each cell subset was processed individually, whereas patient and healthy donor samples were processed jointly. Using the immunoSEQ multiplex PCR, TCRB sequences were amplified from cDNA into 87-bp fragments spanning the CDR3 region. Sequencing of the amplicons was done on the Illumina HiSeq platform. The paper's processing steps were these. PCR bias was computationally corrected using synthetic template baselines, reads within Hamming distance 2 were collapsed, and singletons that could not be merged were discarded. Reads were aligned against IMGT so that V, D and J genes, CDR3 length and insertions or deletions at six rearrangement sites could be assigned. Within each subset, clonotype counts were normalized to sorted cell number, and only after that were true diversity and Gini coefficients computed with the tcR R package. The overlap coefficient, calculated on TCRB nucleotide sequences, was used to quantify repertoire sharing. Imported from immuneACCESS, the table was reduced by TCRdb to in-frame sequences with V and J called. These copies leave out some clones; in studies compared against another copy, an unresolved V gene accounts for under half, and the cause of the remainder is not known. V, J and clone size were drawn from that table, and D and trimming were deduced from the DNA. For this sample the table gives around 140,000 clones, of which 9% to 10% were detected only once. The leading ten clones occupy about 0.6% of the sample.

For CDR1 and CDR2, the germline V gene (reference sequence) lists PRHDT and FYEKMQ. From the cysteine through the phenylalanine, the CDR3 covers 15 amino acids. Left in the record is the CDR3 DNA by itself, 45 bases read in frame from the first base. The junction carries 12 bases between V and J, which are trimmed by 3 bases and 0 bases respectively. A single peripheral blood draw of approximately 120 mL on average was collected from each donor into heparinised tubes. A BD FACSAria II was used to sort naive, central memory, regulatory and stem cell-like memory CD4+ T cells with a panel that included CD45RO, CCR7, CD25, CD127, CD95 and CD27. Purity was above 95% for every sorted population. Right away, PBMCs were isolated by Lymphoprep density gradient centrifugation and were stained directly, with no culture step. So that batch effects would be minimized, each experiment stained and sorted samples in pairs, pairing one healthy donor with one patient.

The origin of this receptor is a woman aged 35 to 49 in good health. The sequence joins TRBV13 to TRBJ2-7, and TRBD1 may be the D gene, going by 7 matching bases. The sequenced sample was central memory CD4+ T cells from blood. CDR3 sequence: CASSFRGANSYEQYF. The nucleotides read TGTGCCAGCAGCTTCAGGGGGGCCAACTCCTACGAGCAGTACTTC. The variable domain in full, with residues beyond the CDR3 obtained from the reference TRBV13 and TRBJ2-7 genes, is AAGVIQSPRHLIKEKRETATLKCYPIPRHDTVYWYQQGPGQDPQFLISFYEKMQSDKGSIPDRFSAQQFSDYHSELNMSSLELGDSALYFCASSFRGANSYEQYFGPGTRLTVT.